The 20 T cell receptor beta chains below all came from one sample that was sequenced in a study of radiation and T cells in renal cell carcinoma. Profiled with immunoSEQ multiplex PCR; TCRdb holds only in-frame clones, not every one. The table includes fewer than 85,000 clones, roughly 87% detected once. Documented time point: blood 4 weeks post-SBRT, at nephrectomy. The treatment is: 15 Gy SBRT to primary tumor, nephrectomy 4 weeks later. The sample was blood, taken from a patient whose treatment included radiotherapy and nephrectomy. The receptors come from a woman aged 70-85 years with renal cell carcinoma.

This clone was detected only once. V is TRBV5-1 and J is TRBJ2-2; D possibly corresponds to TRBD2 (6 bases). CDR1 is SGHRS, CDR2 YFSETQ, per germline. V gave up 0 bases and J gave up 6 bases, with 12 bases separating them. The CDR3 runs to 15 residues. As DNA, the CDR3 is TGCGCCAGCAGCTTGGTCGGGGGTAGTCCCGGGGAGCTGTTTTTT. This gives the protein CASSLVGGSPGELFF.

The gene calls are TRBV5-4 and TRBJ1-2, with TRBD1 matching over 9 bases. From germline, CDR1 is SGHNT and CDR2 YYREEE (reference sequence). The CDR3 has 15 amino acids. The J segment lost 7 bases and the V segment lost 4 bases, leaving 11 bases of the junction unmatched. CDR3 amino acids: CASSTGTGKDFGYTF. The DNA of the CDR3 is TGTGCCAGCAGCACCGGGACAGGGAAAGATTTTGGCTACACCTTC. Full variable domain (remainder filled in from reference TRBV5-4 and TRBJ1-2): ETGVTQSPTHLIKTRGQQVTLRCSSQSGHNTVSWYQQALGQGPQFIFQYYREEENGRGNFPPRFSGLQFPNYSSELNVNALELDDSALYLCASSTGTGKDFGYTFGSGTRLTVV.

J is TRBJ1-2 and V is TRBV5-1; TRBD1 agrees at 7 bases. Looked up from germline, CDR1 is SGHRS and CDR2 is YFSETQ. V shed 3 bases and J 6 bases; nucleotides not matched to a gene: 11. The CDR3 is 15 amino acids. The CDR3 region is CASSSPVTGPHGYTF. The CDR3 region has the DNA TGCGCCAGCAGCTCCCCCGTGACAGGGCCTCATGGCTACACCTTC.

V gene TRBV27 combines with J gene TRBJ2-3; 9 nucleotides align to TRBD2. This CDR3 contains 17 residues. Germline trimming cut 7 bases from V and 7 bases from J; bases unmatched to any gene: 18. Germline values: CDR1 MNHEY, CDR2 SMNVEV (reference sequence). The CDR3 DNA reads TGTGCCAGCACCACCCCATTCTCGCGGGGGGGCGGTTATACGCAGTATTTT. Protein sequence: CASTTPFSRGGGYTQYF.

The chain links TRBV7-2 to TRBJ2-7; TRBD1 agrees at 9 bases. Germline values: CDR1 SGHTA, CDR2 FQGNSA. There are 15 residues in the CDR3. V gave up 4 bases and J gave up 0 bases; unmatched junction bases: 4. In DNA, the CDR3 is TGTGCCAGCAGCTCAGGACAGGGGTTCTCCTACGAGCAGTACTTC. It yields the protein CASSSGQGFSYEQYF.

V usage is TRBV6-6 and J usage is TRBJ2-3; 12 positions match TRBD2. The CDR3 length is 16 residues. The germline V gene encodes CDR1 MNHNY and CDR2 SVGAGI (reference sequence). The junction had 6 bases not matched to a gene; V was cut back by 6 bases and J by 2 bases. CDR3 nucleotide sequence: TGTGCCAGCAGAGAACTAGCGGGGGGCCCCACAGATACGCAGTATTTT. The encoded protein is CASRELAGGPTDTQYF.

This chain links TRBV4-2 with TRBJ1-5; TRBD1 might be the D (6 bases). The germline V and J ends were trimmed by 0 bases and 1 base, with 7 bases remaining between them. CDR1 and CDR2 from the germline V gene are LGHNA and YNFKEQ. This CDR3 has 15 residues. Here the CDR3 reads CASSQEGASNQPQHF. In DNA, the CDR3 is TGTGCCAGCAGCCAAGAGGGGGCCAGCAATCAGCCCCAGCATTTT.

The J gene is TRBJ2-5, the V gene TRBV5-4, with D perhaps TRBD1 (5 bases). CDR1 is SGHNT, CDR2 YYREEE, per germline (reference sequence). V lost 2 bases, J lost 2 bases, and 7 bases lay in between. The CDR3 extends over 13 amino acids. The CDR3 loop is CASSLGVQETQYF. CDR3 nucleotides: TGTGCCAGCAGCTTAGGGGTGCAAGAGACCCAGTACTTC.

The chain links TRBV27 to TRBJ1-2, with D unclear. The V gene lost 2 bases and the J gene lost 4 bases, with 11 bases spanning the gap. Germline CDR1 and CDR2: MNHEY and SMNVEV (reference sequence). This CDR3 region has 14 residues. CDR3 nucleotide sequence: TGTGCCAGCAGTTTACGGGAGAAGAGCTATGGCTACACCTTC. It yields the protein CASSLREKSYGYTF.

The CDR3 region is CASSLIAGDRETQYF. The CDR3, as DNA: TGTGCCAGCAGCTTAATCGCGGGGGACCGGGAGACCCAGTACTTC. V is TRBV5-4 and J is TRBJ2-5; 7 nucleotides agree with TRBD2. J lost 5 bases, V lost 2 bases, and 9 bases had no gene match. Germline-derived CDR1 and CDR2 are SGHNT and YYREEE (reference sequence). CDR3 length equals 15 residues.

This clone was observed a single time. V and J are TRBV19 and TRBJ1-1; no clear D. This CDR3 region has 14 residues. V lost 5 bases and J lost 1, with 11 bases in between. CDR1 and CDR2 from the germline V gene are LNHDA and SQIVND (reference sequence). Here the CDR3 DNA reads TGTGCCAGTAGTTGGTCCCAGTCGAACACTGAAGCTTTCTTT. Residues: CASSWSQSNTEAFF.

This sequence joins TRBV2 and TRBJ2-1, with a tentative D call TRBD1 (6 bases). Trimming cost V 9 bases and J 6 bases, with 12 bases left between them. CDR1 is SNHLY, CDR2 FYNNEI, per germline. This CDR3 has 12 amino acids. The CDR3 nucleotides read TGTGCCAGTACTGGGGGCGGCAATGAGCAGTTCTTC. As protein: CASTGGGNEQFF.

The chain employs TRBV5-1 and TRBJ1-1; no definite D call. CDR1 and CDR2 (germline): SGHRS, YFSETQ. V was cut by 0 bases and J by 6 bases, with 9 bases left in between. CDR3 size: 13 residues. CDR3 coding DNA: TGCGCCAGCAGCTTGGACGTCCCATCTGAAGCTTTCTTT. This sequence encodes CASSLDVPSEAFF.

The chain carries TRBV4-3 and TRBJ2-4; D call uncertain. CDR1 and CDR2 (germline): LGHNA, YSLEER. V lost 0 bases and J 7 bases, leaving 10 bases between the germline ends. This CDR3 spans 14 amino acids. The CDR3 region has the DNA TGCGCCAGCAGCCAAGAACGCGCTGTGAACATTCAGTACTTC. Amino acid sequence: CASSQERAVNIQYF.

Regarding this clone: This specimen includes other DNA sequences encoding the same CDR3. The chain has TRBV6-5 and TRBJ1-2; D possibly corresponds to TRBD1 (5 bases). This CDR3 comprises 15 residues. Germline V CDR1 and CDR2: MNHEY, SVGAGI. With 3 bases removed from V and 4 bases from J, the gap between germline ends came to 15 bases. The CDR3 protein is CASSYSRDRSYGYTF. The CDR3 nucleotides read TGTGCCAGCAGTTATAGTCGGGACCGAAGCTATGGCTACACCTTC.

This clone was observed a single time. The V gene is TRBV28, the J gene TRBJ1-6; D is unresolved. Germline V lookup: CDR1 MDHEN, CDR2 SYDVKM. This CDR3 has 13 residues. V shed 6 bases and J shed 1 base, with 4 bases lying between them. In DNA form, the CDR3 reads TGTGCCAGCAGCCCTTCCTATAATTCACCCCTCCACTTT. This gives the protein CASSPSYNSPLHF.

The chain employs TRBV7-8 and TRBJ2-7, with D unclear. CDR1 is SGHVS, CDR2 FQNEAQ, per germline. V was cut by 5 bases and J by 5 bases, with 16 bases left in between. The CDR3 runs 14 residues. CDR3 amino acids: CASSLSPVEDEQYF. CDR3 coding DNA: TGTGCCAGCAGCCTATCCCCGGTCGAGGACGAGCAGTACTTC.

The gene calls are TRBV9 and TRBJ2-7, with D uncertain. Germline V gene data show CDR1 as SGDLS and CDR2 as YYNGEE. The CDR3 extends over 14 amino acids. V was shortened by 1 base and J by 4 bases, with 12 bases between the two germline ends. CDR3 loop: CASSVLGTGYEQYF. CDR3 nucleotide sequence: TGTGCCAGCAGCGTACTCGGAACCGGGTACGAGCAGTACTTC.

V usage is TRBV6-1 and J usage is TRBJ2-6; tentatively, D is TRBD1 (5 bases). The V and J ends lost 3 bases and 1 base respectively, with 16 bases between them. Germline CDR1 MNHNS, CDR2 SASEGT. CDR3 size: 18 residues. The CDR3 reads CASSEYRPQGSGANVLTF. Here the CDR3 DNA reads TGTGCCAGCAGTGAGTACAGGCCCCAGGGTTCTGGGGCCAACGTCCTGACTTTC.

The V gene is TRBV5-1, the J gene TRBJ1-2; D is unclear. The length of the CDR3 is 13 residues. The ends were cut back, 4 bases at V and 2 bases at J, with 9 bases in the middle. In germline, CDR1 is SGHRS, CDR2 YFSETQ. The CDR3 sequence: CASSLGRNYGYTF. CDR3 nucleotide sequence: TGCGCCAGCAGCCTGGGGAGAAACTATGGCTACACCTTC.